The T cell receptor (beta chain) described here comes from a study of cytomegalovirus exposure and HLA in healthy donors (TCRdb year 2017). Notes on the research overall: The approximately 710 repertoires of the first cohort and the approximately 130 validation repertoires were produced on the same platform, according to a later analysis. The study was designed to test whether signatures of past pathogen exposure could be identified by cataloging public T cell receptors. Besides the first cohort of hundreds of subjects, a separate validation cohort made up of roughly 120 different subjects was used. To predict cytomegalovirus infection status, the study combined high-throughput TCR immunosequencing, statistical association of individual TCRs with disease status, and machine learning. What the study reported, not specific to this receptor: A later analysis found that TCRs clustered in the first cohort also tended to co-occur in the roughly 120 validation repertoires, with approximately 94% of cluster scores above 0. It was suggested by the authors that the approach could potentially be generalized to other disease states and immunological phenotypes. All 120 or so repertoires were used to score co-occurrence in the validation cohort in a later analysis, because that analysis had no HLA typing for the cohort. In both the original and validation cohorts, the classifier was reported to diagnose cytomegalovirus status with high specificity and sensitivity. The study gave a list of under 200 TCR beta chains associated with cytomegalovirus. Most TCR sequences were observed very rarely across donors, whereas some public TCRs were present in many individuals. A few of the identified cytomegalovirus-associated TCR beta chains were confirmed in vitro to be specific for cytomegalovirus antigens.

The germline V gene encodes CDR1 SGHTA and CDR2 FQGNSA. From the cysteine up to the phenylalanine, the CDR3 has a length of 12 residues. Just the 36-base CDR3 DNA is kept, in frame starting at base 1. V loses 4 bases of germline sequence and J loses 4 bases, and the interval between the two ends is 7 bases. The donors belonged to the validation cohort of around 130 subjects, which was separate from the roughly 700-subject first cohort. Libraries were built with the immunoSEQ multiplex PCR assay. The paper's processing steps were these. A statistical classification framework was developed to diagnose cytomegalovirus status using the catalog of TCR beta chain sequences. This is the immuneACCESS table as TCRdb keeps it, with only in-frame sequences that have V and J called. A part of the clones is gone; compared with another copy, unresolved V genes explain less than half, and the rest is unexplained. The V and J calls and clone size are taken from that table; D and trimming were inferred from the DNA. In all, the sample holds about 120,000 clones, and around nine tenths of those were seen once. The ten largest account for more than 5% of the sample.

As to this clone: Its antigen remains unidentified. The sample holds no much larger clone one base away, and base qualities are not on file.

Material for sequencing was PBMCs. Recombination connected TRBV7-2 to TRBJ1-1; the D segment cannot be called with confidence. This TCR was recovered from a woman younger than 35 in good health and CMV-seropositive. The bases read TGTGCCAGCAGCTCAGATGGCACTGAAGCTTTCTTT. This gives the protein CASSSDGTEAFF.